One and the same sample provided the 6 T cell receptor beta chains below, sequenced in a study of blood T cells in healthy people across ages. Sample-barcoded 5' priming and a J-beta primer mix drove a second PCR of about 6 to 12 cycles. One entry per CDR3 protein results from TCRdb running MiXCR on the 5' RACE reads. The sample records roughly 1.5 million distinct CDR3 sequences, around 40% being singletons. Sequencing was carried out using blood. Receptors were obtained from a woman in her late teens or twenties in good health.

The sample holds a few counts of this clonotype. The V gene is TRBV6-5, the J gene TRBJ2-7; 9 bases agree with TRBD1. Trimming at V came to 2 bases and at J to 1 base, leaving 9 bases not matched to a gene. The CDR3 totals 17 residues. CDR1 and CDR2 (germline): MNHEY, SVGAGI. The CDR3 coding sequence is TGTGCCAGCAGTTACGCGGGACCGGGACAGGGTTCCTACGAGCAGTACTTC. Translated, it gives CASSYAGPGQGSYEQYF.

The chain combines TRBV7-2 with TRBJ2-5; 9 bases are shared with TRBD1. The J call may be in error: the DNA end matches TRBJ2-7 better. This CDR3 contains 14 residues. Per germline, CDR1 SGHTA and CDR2 FQGNSA. In nucleotides, the CDR3 is TGTGCCAGCAACAACCGGGACAGGGAGTACGAGCAGTACTTC. This gives the protein CASNNRDREYEQYF.

There are a few counts of this clonotype. This sequence joins TRBV4-3 and TRBJ1-1; D is unresolved. This CDR3 spans 15 amino acids. V was shortened by 3 bases and J by 1 base, with 12 bases between the two germline ends. Per germline, CDR1 LGHNA and CDR2 YSLEER. The CDR3 sequence is CASSQERRRNTEAFF. The CDR3 bases are TGCGCCAGCAGCCAGGAGAGACGGCGGAACACTGAAGCTTTCTTT.

The chain employs TRBV20-1 and TRBJ2-5, with D perhaps assigned TRBD1 or TRBD2 (5 bases each). Trimming removed 3 bases at V and 3 bases at J, with 11 bases between. This CDR3 comprises 13 residues. Germline assignment: CDR1 DFQATT and CDR2 SNEGSKA (reference sequence). The CDR3 nucleotides are TGCAGTGCTAGCAGGGACGAAAAAGAGACCCAGTACTTC. This translates into CSASRDEKETQYF.

The V gene is TRBV20-1, the J gene TRBJ2-5; 9 nucleotides line up with TRBD1. This CDR3 has 12 amino acids. Germline V CDR1 and CDR2: DFQATT, SNEGSKA (reference sequence). V shed 4 bases, J shed 11 bases, and the junction held 8 bases outside the gene matches. The CDR3 reads CSATGQGHEQYF. The CDR3 region has the DNA TGCAGTGCTACGGGACAGGGTCATGAGCAGTACTTC.

The J gene is TRBJ1-6, the V gene TRBV21-1; TRBD1 is the table's D call, not checked against the DNA. TRBV21-1 is a pseudogene locus. CDR3 length equals 14 residues. The CDR3 coding sequence is TGTGCCAGCGGCGACAGGGGAGATAATTCACCCCTCCACTTT. This encodes CASGDRGDNSPLHF.